Listed below are T cell receptor beta chains from one sample, sequenced in a study of vaccination effects on CD4 cells after COVID-19. Libraries were prepared by immunoSEQ multiplex PCR; TCRdb keeps only in-frame clonotypes and omits some of them. Altogether tens of thousands of clones are present, roughly 76% being singletons, with the ten largest covering about 2.5%. Antigens of these TCRs are unknown. The specimen was CD4+ T cells from PBMCs cultured with HCoV-229E spike peptides, collected before COVID-19 vaccination. These receptors were obtained from a human donor who received a COVID-19 vaccine. Both conserved end residues are part of each CDR3. The order of the fields is V gene, J gene, clone size, D gene, CDR3 DNA, CDR3 protein. A D gene is named only where the DNA matches it firmly. Not all rows give a size; the values are once, few, many and, for expanded clones, a class.

TRBV5-8	TRBJ2-5	NA	TRBD2	TGTGCCAGCAGATACCGATGGACTAGCGGGGGGACGATTAAAGAGACCCAGTACTTC	CASRYRWTSGGTIKETQYF
TRBV30	TRBJ2-1	NA	TRBD1	TGTGCCTGCTCCCTTGGGACAGGGTCTTACAATGAGCAGTTCTTC	CACSLGTGSYNEQFF
TRBV6-1	TRBJ1-2	NA	TRBD1	TGTGCCAGCAGTGAAGCCATGACAGGGAGCTATGGCTACACCTTC	CASSEAMTGSYGYTF
TRBV15	TRBJ1-5	NA	NA	TGTGCCACCAGCAGGGAGCAAAATCAGCCCCAGCATTTT	CATSREQNQPQHF
TRBV6-1	TRBJ1-3	NA	NA	TGTGCCAGCAGTGTGGAACGTTCCAGCTCTGGAAACACCATATATTTT	CASSVERSSSGNTIYF
TRBV11-2	TRBJ2-3	once	TRBD2	TGTGCCAGCAGCTTAGCCGGGAGCGCGGGGGGGCAAGATACGCAGTATTTT	CASSLAGSAGGQDTQYF
TRBV3-1/TRBV3-2	TRBJ1-1	NA	NA	TGTGCCAGCAGCCGACAGTTGAACACTGAAGCTTTCTTT	CASSRQLNTEAFF
TRBV12-3/TRBV12-4	TRBJ2-2	NA	NA	TGTGCCAGCAGCCGGACTAACACCGGGGAGCTGTTTTTT	CASSRTNTGELFF
TRBV27	TRBJ2-3	NA	NA	TGTGCCAGCAGATCTGGGGTGAGTGCCACAGATACGCAGTATTTT	CASRSGVSATDTQYF
TRBV27	TRBJ1-4	NA	TRBD1	TGTGCCAGCAGTTTAGGCGGACAGGGATTTGAAAAACTGTTTTTT	CASSLGGQGFEKLFF
TRBV21-1	TRBJ1-6	few	NA	TGTGCCAGCAGCAAAGCAGGGCAGCCCTGCTCCTATAATTCACCCCTCCACTTT	CASSKAGQPCSYNSPLHF
TRBV11-3	TRBJ2-1	NA	NA	TGTGCCAGCAGCTTGAGGCAGGGAGTTAGTGAGCAGTTCTTC	CASSLRQGVSEQFF
TRBV7-3	TRBJ2-3	NA	TRBD2	TGTGCCAGCAGCTTAGGGACTAGCGGGTTAAATACGCAGTATTTT	CASSLGTSGLNTQYF
TRBV19	TRBJ2-1	NA	NA	TGTGCCAGTAGTGACAGGGACTGGGGTGAGCAGTTCTTC	CASSDRDWGEQFF
TRBV6-1	TRBJ2-1	once	NA	TGTGCCAGCAGTGGTTGGTCTCGTAGCTCCTACAATGAGCAGTTCTTC	CASSGWSRSSYNEQFF
TRBV5-1	TRBJ1-2	few	NA	TGCGCCAGCAGCTTGGAGTCTCGAACTAGCTATGGCTACACCTTC	CASSLESRTSYGYTF
TRBV10-2	TRBJ1-2	NA	TRBD1	TGCGCCAGCCTCCGGGACAGGGATAACTATGGCTACACCTTC	CASLRDRDNYGYTF
TRBV6-6	TRBJ2-1	once	NA	TGTGCCAGCAGTTACGGTGGCGTCAGGTACAATGAGCAGTTCTTC	CASSYGGVRYNEQFF
TRBV19	TRBJ2-1	once	TRBD2	TGTGCCAGTATGAGAGAGCGGGGTAGCGATGAGCAGTTCTTC	CASMRERGSDEQFF
TRBV21-1	TRBJ1-1	NA	NA	TGTGCCAGCGTCAGGGTCCACACTGAAGCTTTCTTT	CASVRVHTEAFF